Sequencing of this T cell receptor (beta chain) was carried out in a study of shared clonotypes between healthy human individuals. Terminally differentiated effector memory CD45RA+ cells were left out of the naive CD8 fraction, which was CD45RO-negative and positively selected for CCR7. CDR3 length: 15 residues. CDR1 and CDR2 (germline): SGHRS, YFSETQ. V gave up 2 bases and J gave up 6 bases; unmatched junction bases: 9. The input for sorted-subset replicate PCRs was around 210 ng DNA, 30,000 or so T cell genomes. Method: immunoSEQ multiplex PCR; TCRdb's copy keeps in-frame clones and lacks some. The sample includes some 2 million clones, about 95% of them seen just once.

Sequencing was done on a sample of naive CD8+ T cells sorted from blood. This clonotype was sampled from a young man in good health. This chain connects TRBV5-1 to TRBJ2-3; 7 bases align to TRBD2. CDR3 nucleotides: TGCGCCAGCAGCTTTCTAGCGGAGGGTGGTGATACGCAGTATTTT. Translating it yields CASSFLAEGGDTQYF. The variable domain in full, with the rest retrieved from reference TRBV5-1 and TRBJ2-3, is KAGVTQTPRYLIKTRGQQVTLSCSPISGHRSVSWYQQTPGQGLQFLFEYFSETQRNKGNFPGRFSGRQFSNSRSEMNVSTLELGDSALYLCASSFLAEGGDTQYFGPGTRLTVL.